The 3 T cell receptor beta chains below were found in one sample sequenced in a study of T cells in tuberculosis. The assay was immunoSEQ multiplex PCR, and TCRdb's table has in-frame clones only and misses some. The repertoire includes approximately 88,000 clones, about nine tenths of them detected once, and approximately 1.9% sits in the top ten. After thawing and overnight rest, PBMC were stained with GMM-loaded CD1B tetramer, viability dye and anti-CD3 for sorting. C32 glucose monomycolate from Rhodococcus equi was loaded onto the CD1B tetramers. Material: CD1b-GMM tetramer-negative cells sorted from PBMCs. The receptors here all came from an adult woman with latent tuberculosis.

Remarks on this clone: Other DNA variants within this sample encode the same CDR3. The chain employs TRBV7-9 and TRBJ1-2; D is undetermined. This CDR3 region has 14 residues. V was clipped by 5 bases and J by 5 bases, with 15 bases between them. CDR1 is SEHNR, CDR2 FQNEAQ, per germline (reference sequence). CDR3 in DNA: TGTGCCAGCAGCGGGTTAGAGGGTGTGTATGGCTACACCTTC. Residues: CASSGLEGVYGYTF.

This rearrangement joins TRBV5-1 to TRBJ2-5; possibly TRBD2 for D (6 bases). Germline V gene lookup returns CDR1 SGHRS and CDR2 YFSETQ. CDR3 length equals 14 residues. V was cut by 4 bases and J by 1 base, with 11 bases left in between. Written as DNA, the CDR3 is TGCGCCAGCAGCACGGGGACTCCCCAAGAGACCCAGTACTTC. Translated, it gives CASSTGTPQETQYF.

The chain is built from TRBV6-1 and TRBJ1-4; D ambiguous. This CDR3 is 15 amino acids long. Germline-derived CDR1 and CDR2 are MNHNS and SASEGT. Trimming stripped 2 bases from V and 3 bases from J, with 10 bases between. CDR3 coding DNA: TGTGCCAGCAGTGAACGTTCTTTTTCTAATGAAAAACTGTTTTTT. This translates into CASSERSFSNEKLFF.